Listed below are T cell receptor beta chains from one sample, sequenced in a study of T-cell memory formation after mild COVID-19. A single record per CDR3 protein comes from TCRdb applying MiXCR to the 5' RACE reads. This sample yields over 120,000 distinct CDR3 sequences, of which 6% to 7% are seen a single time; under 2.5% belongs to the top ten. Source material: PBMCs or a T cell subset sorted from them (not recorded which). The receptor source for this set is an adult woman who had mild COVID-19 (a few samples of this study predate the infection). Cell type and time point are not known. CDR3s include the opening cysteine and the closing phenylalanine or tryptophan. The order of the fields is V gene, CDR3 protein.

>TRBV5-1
CASRGLAGGQYEQYF
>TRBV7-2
CASRQTGNYGYTF
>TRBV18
CASSLLDITNYGYTF
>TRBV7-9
CASSPGTAQTF
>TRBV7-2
CASSLSRGNEQFF
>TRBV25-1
CASSLNMNTEAFF
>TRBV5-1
CASMSVAGDYEQYF
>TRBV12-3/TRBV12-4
CASSRDRETQYF
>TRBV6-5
CASSYSPGLPRDTQYF
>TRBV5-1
CASSSSHTDTQYF
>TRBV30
CAWSGGQGNTIYF
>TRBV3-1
CASSQDRHSYEQYF
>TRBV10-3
CAISEILLGQAYEQYF
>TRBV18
CASSLMTGIDEQYF
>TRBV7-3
CASSPSDGATEAFF
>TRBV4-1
CASSQPGLMNTEAFF
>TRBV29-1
CSVGQAYEQYF
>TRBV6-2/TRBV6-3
CASSEAGAGTDTQYF
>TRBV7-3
CASSWGSNTGELFF
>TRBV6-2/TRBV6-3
CASSNGIVQYF
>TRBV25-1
CASSPGDPDTQYF
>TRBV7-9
CASSLAGGLETQYF
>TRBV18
CASSQNPPGAMETQYF
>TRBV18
CASSPPGGQGANQPQHF
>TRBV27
CASSLDSYKNIQYF
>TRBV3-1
CASSTSFEQFF
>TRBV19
CASSRVLLGEQFF
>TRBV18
CASSPQGSGGSYEQYF
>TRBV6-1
CASSRGGQVNTGELFF
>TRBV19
CASSISGTAKNIQYF
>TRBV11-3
CASSLTGLAGGPGDTQYF
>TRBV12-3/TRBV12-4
CASSLLSSGRRDTQYF
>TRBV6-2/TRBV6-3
CASSYTGGSRGHNQPQHF
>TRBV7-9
CASSPLGMGLNTEAFF
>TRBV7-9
CASSSLAGERYNEQFF
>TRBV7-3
CASSLHGTTDNEQFF
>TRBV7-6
CASSSRLGTGVWYEQYF
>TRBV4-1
CASSQGGGPSGANVLTF
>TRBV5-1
CASSLGRREETQYF
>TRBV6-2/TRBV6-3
CASKGRQTTEKLFF
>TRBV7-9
CASTRDLGSSPLHF
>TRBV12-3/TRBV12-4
CASRPSGLTSTDTQYF
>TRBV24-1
CATSDPVLVQERSTQYF
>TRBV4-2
CASSQEGTSLTYNEQFF